The 11 T cell receptor beta chains below were found in one sample sequenced in a study of T cells after yellow fever vaccination. TCRdb reprocessed the 5' RACE reads via MiXCR and lists one record per CDR3 protein. This repertoire shows about 310,000 distinct CDR3 sequences, 3% to 4.5% found once; its top ten account for 23%. The sample consisted of PBMCs, taken on the day of the yellow fever booster vaccination. Receptors originate from a young man who received the YFV17D yellow fever vaccine.

V and J are TRBV7-9 and TRBJ2-3; no clear D. Per the germline V gene, CDR1 is SEHNR and CDR2 is FQNEAQ (reference sequence). Trimming removed 6 bases from V and 3 bases from J, with 10 bases in between. CDR3 length equals 13 residues. CDR3 sequence: CASRLTGTDTQYF. DNA for the CDR3: TGTGCCAGCAGACTGACTGGAACAGATACGCAGTATTTT. Full variable domain (remainder filled in from reference TRBV7-9 and TRBJ2-3): DTGVSQNPRHKITKRGQNVTFRCDPISEHNRLYWYRQTLGQGPEFLTYFQNEAQLEKSRLLSDRFSAERPKGSFSTLEIQRTEQGDSAMYLCASRLTGTDTQYFGPGTRLTVL.

The sample holds a few counts of this clonotype. J is TRBJ1-1 and V is TRBV20-1; 7 nucleotides match TRBD1. Per the germline V gene, CDR1 is DFQATT and CDR2 is SNEGSKA (reference sequence). The length of the CDR3 is 14 residues. The V and J ends lost 5 bases and 0 bases, in that order; junction bases with no gene match: 6. The CDR3 DNA reads TGCAGTGCTTGGAGGGGGCGCATGAACACTGAAGCTTTCTTT. Translation gives CSAWRGRMNTEAFF.

There are many counts of this clonotype. The chain joins TRBV6-5 to TRBJ2-2; 8 bases are a match to TRBD2. Germline V CDR1 and CDR2: MNHEY, SVGAGI. The trim removed 2 bases at V and 6 bases at J, leaving 8 bases unmatched. This CDR3 comprises 16 residues. The CDR3 DNA reads TGTGCCAGCAGTTACGTCGGGACTAGTCCCCCCGGGGAGCTGTTTTTT. Translation: CASSYVGTSPPGELFF.

The chain uses TRBV7-2 and TRBJ2-5; weak D call: TRBD2 (6 bases). CDR1 is SGHTA and CDR2 is FQGNSA in the germline V gene. The CDR3 is made up of 15 amino acids. The V gene lost 3 bases and the J gene lost 2 bases, with 13 bases spanning the gap. CDR3 nucleotide sequence: TGTGCCAGCAGCTTTGCCGGGAGCCCTCAAGAGACCCAGTACTTC. Translation gives CASSFAGSPQETQYF. The whole variable domain, remainder taken from reference TRBV7-2 and TRBJ2-5, is GAGVSQSPSNKVTEKGKDVELRCDPISGHTALYWYRQSLGQGLEFLIYFQGNSAPDKSGLPSDRFSAERTGGSVSTLTIQRTQQEDSAVYLCASSFAGSPQETQYFGPGTRLLVL.

Ten or more counts support this clonotype. The V and J genes are TRBV7-8 and TRBJ1-5; TRBD1 agrees at 8 bases. Germline lookup yields CDR1 SGHVS and CDR2 FQNEAQ. This CDR3 is 16 amino acids long. J gave up 5 bases and V 1 base, and 7 bases lay outside the gene matches. CDR3 protein: CASSLDQGARDQPQHF. CDR3 DNA sequence: TGTGCCAGCAGCTTAGATCAGGGGGCAAGAGATCAGCCCCAGCATTTT.

The V call is TRBV27, the J call TRBJ1-1; 8 positions match TRBD1. Trimming at V came to 3 bases and at J to 11 bases, leaving 11 bases not matched to a gene. CDR1 is MNHEY and CDR2 is SMNVEV in the germline V gene (reference sequence). The CDR3 spans 14 residues. CDR3 DNA sequence: TGTGCCAGCAGTTTTTTCCAGGGGGCAGGGGAGGCTTTCTTT. Translation: CASSFFQGAGEAFF.

V is TRBV28 and J is TRBJ2-5, with TRBD1 matching over 8 bases. The J segment lost 4 bases and the V segment lost 3 bases, leaving 7 bases of the junction unmatched. Germline CDR1 MDHEN, CDR2 SYDVKM. This CDR3 contains 15 residues. CDR3 residues: CASSLDRVGGETQYF. CDR3 coding DNA: TGTGCCAGCAGTTTGGACAGGGTGGGAGGAGAGACCCAGTACTTC.

This clonotype has ten or more counts. The chain is built from TRBV5-1 and TRBJ1-1; 7 nucleotides align to TRBD1. V shed 6 bases, J shed 2 bases, and the junction held 7 bases outside the gene matches. Per germline, CDR1 SGHRS and CDR2 YFSETQ. The CDR3 is 14 amino acids. CDR3 sequence: CASTTGTANTEAFF. In DNA form, the CDR3 reads TGCGCCAGCACCACCGGGACAGCTAACACTGAAGCTTTCTTT.

This clonotype occurred a few times. The J gene is TRBJ2-5, the V gene TRBV7-2; D remains unclear. The germline V gene encodes CDR1 SGHTA and CDR2 FQGNSA. V lost 3 bases and J 1 base, leaving 9 bases between the germline ends. The CDR3 length is 14 residues. The CDR3 DNA is TGTGCCAGCAGCTTGGCGTTCACCCAAGAGACCCAGTACTTC. This codes for CASSLAFTQETQYF.

This clonotype was detected a few times. The V and J genes are TRBV19 and TRBJ1-2; D gene uncertain. With 1 base removed from V and 9 bases from J, the gap between germline ends came to 15 bases. This CDR3 spans 14 amino acids. In germline, CDR1 is LNHDA, CDR2 SQIVND (reference sequence). This CDR3 is CASSIAGTDMRYTF. The CDR3, as DNA: TGTGCCAGTAGTATAGCAGGCACAGATATGCGCTACACCTTC.

The chain combines TRBV4-1 with TRBJ2-1; D remains ambiguous. Germline lookup yields CDR1 MGHRA and CDR2 YSYEKL. Trimming removed 0 bases at V and 6 bases at J, with 9 bases between. This CDR3 region has 14 residues. CDR3 coding DNA: TGCGCCAGCAGCCAAGATTTAAGGTCCAATGAGCAGTTCTTC. This encodes CASSQDLRSNEQFF.